One sample yielded the 20 T cell receptor beta chains listed below, sequenced in a study of cytomegalovirus exposure and HLA in healthy donors. The PCR ran on 60 Vbeta and 13 Jbeta primers. The data were produced by immunoSEQ multiplex PCR, yet TCRdb's version contains in-frame clones alone and is incomplete. Among around 150,000 clones listed, approximately 79% were seen once. Sequencing was carried out using PBMCs. Every receptor here comes from a man aged 35 to 55 in good health and CMV-seropositive.

The rearrangement uses TRBV6-1 and TRBJ1-2; a weak D match, TRBD1 (5 bases). V was shortened by 4 bases and J by 4 bases, with 13 bases between the two germline ends. Germline CDR1 is MNHNS and CDR2 is SASEGT. The CDR3 consists of 14 residues. The CDR3 coding sequence is TGTGCCAGCAGTGCCGGGACTCCTCTCTATGGCTACACCTTC. This encodes CASSAGTPLYGYTF.

This chain joins TRBV6-5 and TRBJ1-2, with D maybe TRBD1 (5 bases). V was clipped by 0 bases and J by 6 bases, with 14 bases between them. From germline, CDR1 is MNHEY and CDR2 SVGAGI. The CDR3 has 15 amino acids. Here the CDR3 DNA reads TGTGCCAGCAGTTACTCGGGCAGGGAAGACGATGGCTACACCTTC. This codes for CASSYSGREDDGYTF.

This clone was found a few times. The chain joins TRBV7-9 to TRBJ2-5, with D unresolved. The CDR3 has 13 amino acids. Germline loops: CDR1 SEHNR, CDR2 FQNEAQ (reference sequence). Trimming took off 3 bases at V and 0 bases at J, with 5 bases between the two ends. The CDR3: CASSLEYQETQYF. CDR3 sequence (DNA): TGTGCCAGCAGCTTGGAGTACCAAGAGACCCAGTACTTC.

The genes are TRBV29-1 and TRBJ2-3, with 7 bases identical to TRBD2. The V gene end was trimmed by 3 bases and the J gene end by 2 bases; junction bases not matched to a gene: 5. Germline lookup yields CDR1 SQVTM and CDR2 ANQGSEA. CDR3 length: 14 amino acids. This CDR3 is CSVDTSANTDTQYF. Written as DNA, the CDR3 is TGCAGCGTTGATACTAGCGCCAACACAGATACGCAGTATTTT.

There are a few counts of this clone. The rearrangement links TRBV6-6 to TRBJ1-2; D possibly corresponds to TRBD1 (5 bases). The length of the CDR3 is 14 residues. From germline, CDR1 is MNHNY and CDR2 SVGAGI (reference sequence). Trimming left V 6 bases short and J 8 bases short, with 19 bases between. The CDR3 DNA sequence: TGTGCCAGCAGACAGGCGGACGGGACTATGGGCTACACCTTC. It translates to CASRQADGTMGYTF.

This clone occurred a few times. This CDR3 reads CASSPLGGYNEQFF. The CDR3 nucleotides read TGTGCCAGCAGCCCTCTAGGCGGATACAATGAGCAGTTCTTC. The V call is TRBV11-2, the J call TRBJ2-1; no firm D call. The V end was cut by 5 bases, the J end by 4 bases, with 12 bases between. The length of the CDR3 is 14 residues. Per germline, CDR1 SGHAT and CDR2 FQNNGV.

The DNA of the CDR3 is TGTGCCAGTAGTAAGGACAGGGGAGTCGAGCAGTACTTC. Protein sequence: CASSKDRGVEQYF. This chain links TRBV19 with TRBJ2-7; 9 bases match TRBD1. Unmatched junction bases numbered 4, after V lost 4 bases and J lost 6 bases. This CDR3 contains 13 residues. Germline V gene sequence: CDR1 LNHDA, CDR2 SQIVND (reference sequence).

The genes are TRBV19 and TRBJ1-6, with TRBD1 matching 8 bases. The ends lost 6 bases at V and 9 bases at J; junction bases unmatched: 10. The germline gives CDR1 LNHDA, CDR2 SQIVND (reference sequence). The CDR3 contains 15 residues. This chain's CDR3 is CASRIKTGAGSPLHF. The CDR3 DNA sequence: TGTGCCAGTAGGATCAAGACAGGGGCGGGTTCACCCCTCCACTTT.

This clone has a single count. This chain connects TRBV6-6 to TRBJ1-5; TRBD1 agrees at 9 bases. Unmatched junction bases numbered 4, after V lost 4 bases and J lost 9 bases. The CDR3 has 13 amino acids. Germline V gene data show CDR1 as MNHNY and CDR2 as SVGAGI (reference sequence). Here the CDR3 reads CASSSGTGLPQHF. As DNA, the CDR3 is TGTGCCAGCAGTTCCGGGACAGGGCTGCCCCAGCATTTT.

V usage is TRBV5-4 and J usage is TRBJ1-2; 12 bases fit TRBD1. This CDR3 comprises 15 residues. V gave up 4 bases and J gave up 8 bases; unmatched junction bases: 9. Germline CDR1 is SGHNT and CDR2 is YYREEE (reference sequence). In nucleotides, the CDR3 is TGTGCCAGCAGCCCCGGGACAGGGGGCAGTTTGGGCTACACCTTC. Protein product: CASSPGTGGSLGYTF.

This chain joins TRBV4-3 and TRBJ1-4, with 7 bases matching TRBD1. This CDR3 has 17 amino acids. The V gene's germline CDR1 is LGHNA and CDR2 YSLEER. The V segment lost 0 bases and the J segment 6 bases; nucleotides outside the gene matches: 10. The CDR3 coding sequence is TGCGCCAGCAGCCAAGAATGGCCAGGGGGGACTTATGAAAAACTGTTTTTT. It specifies CASSQEWPGGTYEKLFF.

This clone was picked up one time. V gene TRBV7-3 combines with J gene TRBJ2-7; 7 nucleotides align to TRBD1. The trim removed 5 bases at V and 2 bases at J, leaving 3 bases unmatched. This CDR3 comprises 13 residues. Looked up from germline, CDR1 is SGHTA and CDR2 is FQGTGA. For the CDR3, the DNA is TGTGCCAGCAGCAAAGACAGGGCCTACGAGCAGTACTTC. Its translation: CASSKDRAYEQYF.

The chain recombines TRBV4-2 with TRBJ2-1, with 12 positions matching TRBD2. With 0 bases clipped from V and 4 bases from J, the junction kept 7 bases outside the gene matches. CDR1 LGHNA and CDR2 YNFKEQ come from the germline V gene. This CDR3 region has 18 residues. CDR3 sequence (DNA): TGTGCCAGCAGCCAAGAGGCTAGCGGGGGGGCTCAATACAATGAGCAGTTCTTC. Protein sequence: CASSQEASGGAQYNEQFF.

The gene calls are TRBV9 and TRBJ1-6; the D is unclear. Germline V gene lookup returns CDR1 SGDLS and CDR2 YYNGEE. This CDR3 comprises 14 residues. Trimming cost V 4 bases and J 7 bases, with 12 bases left between them. The CDR3 nucleotides are TGTGCCAGCAGCCCAAACAGTGAGAATTCACCCCTCCACTTT. Protein product: CASSPNSENSPLHF.

This chain connects TRBV10-2 to TRBJ2-1; TRBD1 matches at 9 bases. The germline gives CDR1 WSHSY, CDR2 SAAADI. V was pared by 3 bases and J by 5 bases, with 17 bases of the junction left unmatched. This CDR3 is built from 19 residues. The CDR3 DNA is TGCGCCAGCAGTGACCGCTTCCGGGACAGGGAAAACATAAACAATGAGCAGTTCTTC. This translates into CASSDRFRDRENINNEQFF.

Regarding this clone: One junction end does not reproduce the germline sequence, and a read error may be involved. The rearrangement uses TRBV9 and TRBJ1-1; no definite D call. The CDR3 length is 13 residues. The germline V gene encodes CDR1 SGDLS and CDR2 YYNGEE. The CDR3 DNA sequence: TGTGCCAGCAGCGTAGCCGGGAACCCTGAAGCTTTCTTT. It encodes CASSVAGNPEAFF. Using reference TRBV9 and TRBJ1-1 for the parts outside the CDR3, the full variable domain is DSGVTQTPKHLITATGQRVTLRCSPRSGDLSVYWYQQSLDQGLQFLIQYYNGEERAKGNILERFSAQQFPDLHSELNLSSLELGDSALYFCASSVAGNPEAFFGQGTRLTVV.

V is TRBV7-9 and J is TRBJ1-6; D is ambiguous. Trimming left V 0 bases short and J 6 bases short, with 21 bases between. CDR1 is SEHNR and CDR2 is FQNEAQ in the germline V gene (reference sequence). This CDR3 is 19 amino acids long. The CDR3, as DNA: TGTGCCAGCAGCTTAGCCCAGGTACCCTTACGGGGTAGTAATTCACCCCTCCACTTT. Amino acid sequence: CASSLAQVPLRGSNSPLHF.

This clone was found once. V usage is TRBV7-2 and J usage is TRBJ1-2, with D maybe TRBD1 (5 bases). The CDR3 has 13 residues. Trimming removed 1 base at V and 7 bases at J, with 10 bases between. The germline V gene has CDR1 SGHTA and CDR2 FQGNSA. The CDR3, as DNA: TGTGCCAGCAGCTTAGGGCTAAGGGGTGGCTACACCTTC. Encoded protein: CASSLGLRGGYTF.

The genes are TRBV5-6 and TRBJ1-4; weak D call: TRBD1 (6 bases). Germline loops: CDR1 SGHDT, CDR2 YYEEEE. The CDR3 length is 14 residues. Trimming pared 3 bases from V and 8 bases from J, leaving 14 bases between. This CDR3 reads CASSSWGGEEKLFF. CDR3 bases: TGTGCCAGCAGCTCCTGGGGGGGCGAGGAAAAACTGTTTTTT.

This rearrangement joins TRBV5-1 to TRBJ1-1; 11 nucleotides line up with TRBD1. Germline assignment: CDR1 SGHRS and CDR2 YFSETQ. V was pared by 4 bases and J by 1 base, with 12 bases of the junction left unmatched. The CDR3 totals 18 residues. The chain's CDR3 is CASSPGFRTGGGNTEAFF. The CDR3 nucleotides are TGCGCCAGCAGCCCCGGTTTCAGGACAGGGGGCGGGAACACTGAAGCTTTCTTT.